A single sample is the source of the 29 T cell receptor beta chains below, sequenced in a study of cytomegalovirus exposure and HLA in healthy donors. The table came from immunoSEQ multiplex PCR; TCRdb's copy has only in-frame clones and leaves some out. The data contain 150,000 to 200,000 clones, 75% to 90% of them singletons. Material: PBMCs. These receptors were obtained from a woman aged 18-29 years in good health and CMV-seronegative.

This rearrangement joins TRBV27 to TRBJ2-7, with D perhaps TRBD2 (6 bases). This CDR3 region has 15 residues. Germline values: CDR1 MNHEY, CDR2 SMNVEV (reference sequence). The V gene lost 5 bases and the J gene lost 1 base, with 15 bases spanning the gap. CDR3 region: CASSRKAGLSYEQYF. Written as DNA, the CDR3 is TGTGCCAGCAGTCGGAAGGCGGGGCTTTCCTACGAGCAGTACTTC.

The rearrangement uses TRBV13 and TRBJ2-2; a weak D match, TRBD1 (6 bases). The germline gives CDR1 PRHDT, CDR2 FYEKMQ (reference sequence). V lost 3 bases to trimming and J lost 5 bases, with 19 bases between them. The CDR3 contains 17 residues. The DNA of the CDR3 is TGTGCCAGCAGCTTGGCTAGGACAGCTGTTCAAACCGGGGAGCTGTTTTTT. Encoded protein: CASSLARTAVQTGELFF.

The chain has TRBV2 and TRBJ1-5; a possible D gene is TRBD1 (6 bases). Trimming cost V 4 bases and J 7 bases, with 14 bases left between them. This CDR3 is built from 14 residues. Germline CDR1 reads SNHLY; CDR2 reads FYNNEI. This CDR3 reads CASSVDQQGQPQHF. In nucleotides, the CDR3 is TGTGCCAGCAGTGTGGATCAACAGGGACAGCCCCAGCATTTT.

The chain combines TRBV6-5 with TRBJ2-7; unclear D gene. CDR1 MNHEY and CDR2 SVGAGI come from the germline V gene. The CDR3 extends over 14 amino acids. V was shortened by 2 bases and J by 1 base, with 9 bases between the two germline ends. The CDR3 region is CASSYRSESYEQYF. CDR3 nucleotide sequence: TGTGCCAGCAGTTACCGGTCGGAGTCCTACGAGCAGTACTTC.

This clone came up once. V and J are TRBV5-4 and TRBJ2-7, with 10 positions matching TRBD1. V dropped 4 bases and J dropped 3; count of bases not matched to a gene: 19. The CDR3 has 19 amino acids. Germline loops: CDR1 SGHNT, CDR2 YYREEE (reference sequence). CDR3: CASSPHVTAGTGAFYEQYF. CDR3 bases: TGTGCCAGCAGCCCTCACGTAACCGCCGGGACAGGGGCCTTCTACGAGCAGTACTTC.

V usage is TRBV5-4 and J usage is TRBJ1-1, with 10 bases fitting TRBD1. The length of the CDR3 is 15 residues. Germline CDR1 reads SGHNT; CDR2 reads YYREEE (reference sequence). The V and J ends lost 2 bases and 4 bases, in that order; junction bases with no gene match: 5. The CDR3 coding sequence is TGTGCCAGCAGCTTAGACAGGGGGCAAGTCACTGAAGCTTTCTTT. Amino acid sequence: CASSLDRGQVTEAFF. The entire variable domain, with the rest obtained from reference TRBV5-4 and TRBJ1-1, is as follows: ETGVTQSPTHLIKTRGQQVTLRCSSQSGHNTVSWYQQALGQGPQFIFQYYREEENGRGNFPPRFSGLQFPNYSSELNVNALELDDSALYLCASSLDRGQVTEAFFGQGTRLTVV.

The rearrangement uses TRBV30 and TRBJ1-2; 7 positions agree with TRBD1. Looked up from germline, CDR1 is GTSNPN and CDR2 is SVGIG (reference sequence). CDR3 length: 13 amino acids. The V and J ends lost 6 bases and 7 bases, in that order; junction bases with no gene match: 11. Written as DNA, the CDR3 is TGTGCCTGCCGCGCCACAGGGGCGGGTGGCTACACCTTC. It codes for CACRATGAGGYTF.

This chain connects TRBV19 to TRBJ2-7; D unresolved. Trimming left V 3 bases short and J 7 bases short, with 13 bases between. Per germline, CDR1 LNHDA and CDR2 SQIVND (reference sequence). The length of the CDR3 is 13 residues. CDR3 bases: TGTGCCAGTAGTATCTCCGGCTCTAGAGAGCAGTACTTC. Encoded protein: CASSISGSREQYF.

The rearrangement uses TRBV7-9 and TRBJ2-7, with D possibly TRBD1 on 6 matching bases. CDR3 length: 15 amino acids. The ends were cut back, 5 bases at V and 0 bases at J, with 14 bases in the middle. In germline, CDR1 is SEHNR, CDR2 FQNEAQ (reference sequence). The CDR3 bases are TGTGCCAGCAGCCCCGGACAGCTGAGCTCCTACGAGCAGTACTTC. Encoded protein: CASSPGQLSSYEQYF.

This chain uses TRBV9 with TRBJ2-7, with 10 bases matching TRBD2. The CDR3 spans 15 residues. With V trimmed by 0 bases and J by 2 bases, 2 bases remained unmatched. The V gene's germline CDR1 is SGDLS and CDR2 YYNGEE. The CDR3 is CASSVELAGPYEQYF. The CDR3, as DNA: TGTGCCAGCAGCGTAGAACTAGCGGGACCCTACGAGCAGTACTTC.

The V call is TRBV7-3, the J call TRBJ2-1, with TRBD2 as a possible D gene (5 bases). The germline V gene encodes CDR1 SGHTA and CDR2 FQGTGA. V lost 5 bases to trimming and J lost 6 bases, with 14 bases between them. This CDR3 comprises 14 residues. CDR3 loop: CASSPGLDLNEQFF. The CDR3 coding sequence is TGTGCCAGCAGCCCAGGACTCGACCTCAATGAGCAGTTCTTC. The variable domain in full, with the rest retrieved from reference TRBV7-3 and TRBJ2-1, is GAGVSQTPSNKVTEKGKYVELRCDPISGHTALYWYRQSLGQGPEFLIYFQGTGAADDSGLPNDRFFAVRPEGSVSTLKIQRTERGDSAVYLCASSPGLDLNEQFFGPGTRLTVL.

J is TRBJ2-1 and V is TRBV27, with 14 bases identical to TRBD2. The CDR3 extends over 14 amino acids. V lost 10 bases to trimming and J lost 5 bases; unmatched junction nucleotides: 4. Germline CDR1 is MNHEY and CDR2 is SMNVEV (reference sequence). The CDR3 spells CATRTSGRNNEQFF. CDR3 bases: TGTGCCACCAGGACTAGCGGGAGGAACAATGAGCAGTTCTTC.

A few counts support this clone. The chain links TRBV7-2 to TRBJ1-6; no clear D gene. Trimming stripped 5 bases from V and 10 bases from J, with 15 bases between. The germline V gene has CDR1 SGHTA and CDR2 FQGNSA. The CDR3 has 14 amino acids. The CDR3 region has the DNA TGTGCCAGCAGCCTCAACAGCTATCGGTCACCCCTCCACTTT. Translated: CASSLNSYRSPLHF.

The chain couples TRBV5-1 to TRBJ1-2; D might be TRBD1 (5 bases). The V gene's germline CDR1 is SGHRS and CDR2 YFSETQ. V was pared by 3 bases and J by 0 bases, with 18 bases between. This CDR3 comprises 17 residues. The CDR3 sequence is CASSSKTGVGSNYGYTF. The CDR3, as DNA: TGCGCCAGCAGCTCTAAAACAGGAGTGGGGTCTAACTATGGCTACACCTTC.

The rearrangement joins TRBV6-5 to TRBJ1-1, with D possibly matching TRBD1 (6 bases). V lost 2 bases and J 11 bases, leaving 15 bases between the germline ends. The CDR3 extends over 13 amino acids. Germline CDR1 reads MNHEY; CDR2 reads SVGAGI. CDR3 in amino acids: CASSYQQGTGAFF. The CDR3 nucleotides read TGTGCCAGCAGTTACCAACAGGGAACGGGTGCTTTCTTT.

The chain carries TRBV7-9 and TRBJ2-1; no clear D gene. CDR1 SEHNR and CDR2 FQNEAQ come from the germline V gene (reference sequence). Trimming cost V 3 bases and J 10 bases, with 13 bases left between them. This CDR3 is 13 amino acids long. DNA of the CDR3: TGTGCCAGCAGCTTCCTATCGCCTCAAGAGCAGTTCTTC. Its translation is CASSFLSPQEQFF.

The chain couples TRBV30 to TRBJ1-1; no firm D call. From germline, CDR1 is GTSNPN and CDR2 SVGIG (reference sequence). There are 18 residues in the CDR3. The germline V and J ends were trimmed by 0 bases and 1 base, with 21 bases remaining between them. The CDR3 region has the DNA TGTGCCTGGAGTGTACTCGGGGATACCAGCTCTACGAACACTGAAGCTTTCTTT. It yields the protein CAWSVLGDTSSTNTEAFF.

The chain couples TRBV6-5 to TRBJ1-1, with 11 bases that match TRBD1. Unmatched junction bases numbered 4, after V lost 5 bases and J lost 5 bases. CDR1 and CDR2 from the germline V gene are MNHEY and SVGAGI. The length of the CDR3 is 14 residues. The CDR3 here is CASSRDRGRTEAFF. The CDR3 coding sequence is TGTGCCAGCAGTCGGGACAGGGGGAGGACTGAAGCTTTCTTT.

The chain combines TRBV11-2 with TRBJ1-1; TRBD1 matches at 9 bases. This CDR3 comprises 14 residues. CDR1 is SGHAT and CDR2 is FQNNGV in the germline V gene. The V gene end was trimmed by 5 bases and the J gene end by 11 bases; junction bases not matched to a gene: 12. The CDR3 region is CASSRTGTGIGAFF. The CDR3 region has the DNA TGTGCCAGCAGCCGAACCGGGACAGGGATTGGGGCTTTCTTT.

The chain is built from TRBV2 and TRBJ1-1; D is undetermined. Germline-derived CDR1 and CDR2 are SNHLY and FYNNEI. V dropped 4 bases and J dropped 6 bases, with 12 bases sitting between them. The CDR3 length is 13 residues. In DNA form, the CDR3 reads TGTGCCAGCAGTGTAGGAGGATACGCTGAAGCTTTCTTT. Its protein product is CASSVGGYAEAFF.

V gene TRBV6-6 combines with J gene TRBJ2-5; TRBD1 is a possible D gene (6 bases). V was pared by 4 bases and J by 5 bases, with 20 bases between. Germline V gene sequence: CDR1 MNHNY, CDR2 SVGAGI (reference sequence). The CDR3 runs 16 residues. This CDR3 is CASSSHLTGIGETQYF. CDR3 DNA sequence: TGTGCCAGCAGTTCCCACCTAACAGGGATTGGGGAGACCCAGTACTTC.

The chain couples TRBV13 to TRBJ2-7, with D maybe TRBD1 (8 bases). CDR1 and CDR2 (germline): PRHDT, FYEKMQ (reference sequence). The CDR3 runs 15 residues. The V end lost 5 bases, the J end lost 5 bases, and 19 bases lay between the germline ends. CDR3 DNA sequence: TGTGCCAGCAGCGGACGGAGACAGGGGAGGGACGAGCAGTACTTC. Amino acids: CASSGRRQGRDEQYF. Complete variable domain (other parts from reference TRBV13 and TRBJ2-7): AAGVIQSPRHLIKEKRETATLKCYPIPRHDTVYWYQQGPGQDPQFLISFYEKMQSDKGSIPDRFSAQQFSDYHSELNMSSLELGDSALYFCASSGRRQGRDEQYFGPGTRLTVT.

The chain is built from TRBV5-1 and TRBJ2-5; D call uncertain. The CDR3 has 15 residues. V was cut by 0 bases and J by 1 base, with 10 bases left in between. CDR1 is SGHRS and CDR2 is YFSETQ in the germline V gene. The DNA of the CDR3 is TGCGCCAGCAGCTTGGCCAGGCAGACCCAAGAGACCCAGTACTTC. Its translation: CASSLARQTQETQYF.

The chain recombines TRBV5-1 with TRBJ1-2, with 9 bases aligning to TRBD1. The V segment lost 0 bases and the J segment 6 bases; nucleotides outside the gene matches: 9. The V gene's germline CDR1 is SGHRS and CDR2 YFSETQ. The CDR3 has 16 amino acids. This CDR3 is CASSLAYRGLRDGYTF. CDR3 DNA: TGCGCCAGCAGCTTGGCCTACAGGGGGCTTCGGGATGGCTACACCTTC.

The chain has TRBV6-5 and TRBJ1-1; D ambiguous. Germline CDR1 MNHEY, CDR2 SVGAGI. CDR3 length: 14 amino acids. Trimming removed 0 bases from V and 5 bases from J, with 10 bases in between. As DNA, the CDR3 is TGTGCCAGCAGTTACTCAGGCGAGAGGACTGAAGCTTTCTTT. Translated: CASSYSGERTEAFF.

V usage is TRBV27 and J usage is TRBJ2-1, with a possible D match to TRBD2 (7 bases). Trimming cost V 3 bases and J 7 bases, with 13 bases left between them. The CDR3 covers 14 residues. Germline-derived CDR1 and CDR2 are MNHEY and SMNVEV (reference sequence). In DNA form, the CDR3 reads TGTGCCAGCAGTTTTCGGGGGGCCGGAAATGAGCAGTTCTTC. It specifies CASSFRGAGNEQFF.

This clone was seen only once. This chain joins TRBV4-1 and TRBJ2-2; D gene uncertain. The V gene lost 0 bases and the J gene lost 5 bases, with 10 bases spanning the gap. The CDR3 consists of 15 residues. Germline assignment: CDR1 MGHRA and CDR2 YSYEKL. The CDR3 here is CASSQDPRVTGELFF. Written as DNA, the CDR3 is TGCGCCAGCAGCCAAGATCCGCGAGTAACCGGGGAGCTGTTTTTT.

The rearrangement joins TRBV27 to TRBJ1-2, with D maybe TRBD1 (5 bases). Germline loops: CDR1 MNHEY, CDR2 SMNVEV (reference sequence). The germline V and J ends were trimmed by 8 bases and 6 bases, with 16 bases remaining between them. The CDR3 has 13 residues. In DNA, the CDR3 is TGTGCCAGCGGGCTCTCGGGGGTACATGGCTACACCTTC. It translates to CASGLSGVHGYTF.

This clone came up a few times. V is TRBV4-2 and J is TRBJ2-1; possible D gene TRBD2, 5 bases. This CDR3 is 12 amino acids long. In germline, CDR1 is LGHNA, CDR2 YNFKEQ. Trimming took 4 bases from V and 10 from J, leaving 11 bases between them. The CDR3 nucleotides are TGTGCCAGCAGCCTAGGTAAGCGGGAGCAGTTCTTC. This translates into CASSLGKREQFF.